Listed here is a single T cell receptor (beta chain). The junction departs from the called germline gene at one end, perhaps through a read error. This record comes from a study of blood T cells in healthy people across ages. A second PCR, run for about 6 to 11 cycles, used a sample-barcoded 5' primer plus a J-beta primer mix. TCRdb analysed the 5' RACE reads with MiXCR anew, one entry per CDR3 protein. The profile covers 1.5 million to 2 million distinct CDR3 sequences, with about 39% appearing a single time and around 23% taken by the ten largest. The CDR3 consists of 15 residues. Germline V gene lookup returns CDR1 MNHEY and CDR2 SVGEGT.

This clonotype was sampled from a human donor in good health. This chain links TRBV6-2 or TRBV6-3 with TRBJ2-3; 8 bases are a match to TRBD2. Sequenced material: blood. The CDR3 DNA follows: TGTGCCAGCAGCCGCGGGGGGCCGAGCACAGATGCGCAGTATTTT. Amino acid sequence: CASSRGGPSTDAQYF.